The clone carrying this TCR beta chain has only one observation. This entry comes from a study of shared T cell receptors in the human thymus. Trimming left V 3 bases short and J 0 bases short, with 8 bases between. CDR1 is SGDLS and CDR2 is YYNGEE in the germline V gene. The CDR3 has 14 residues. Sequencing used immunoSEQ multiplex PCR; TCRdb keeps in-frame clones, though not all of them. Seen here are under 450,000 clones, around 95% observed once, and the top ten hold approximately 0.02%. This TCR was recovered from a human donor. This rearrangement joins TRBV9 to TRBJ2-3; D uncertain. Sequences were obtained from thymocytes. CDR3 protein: CASSARTSTDTQYF. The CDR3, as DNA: TGTGCCAGCAGCGCACGAACTAGCACAGATACGCAGTATTTT.